This T cell receptor (beta chain) was sequenced for a study of blood T cell repertoires in COVID-19. Measured with immunoSEQ multiplex PCR; TCRdb has only the in-frame clones, and not every one. The sample holds about 270,000 clones, 75% to 90% seen once. Germline CDR1 and CDR2: ENHRY and SYGVKD. The CDR3 consists of 14 residues. Trimming took 0 bases from V and 7 from J, leaving 12 bases between them. The receptor's source is a woman in her twenties or thirties with acute COVID-19. The source material was PBMCs or T cells enriched from blood (not recorded which). The chain has TRBV10-3 and TRBJ1-1; perhaps TRBD1 as D (6 bases). CDR3 loop: CAISESTGPLEAFF. The CDR3, as DNA: TGTGCCATCAGTGAGTCGACAGGCCCCCTTGAAGCTTTCTTT.